This T cell receptor beta chain came from a study of T cell responses to AZD1222 COVID-19 vaccine. Some clones are missing from TCRdb's copy, which holds only in-frame ones; the method was immunoSEQ multiplex PCR. The repertoire holds 120,000 to 150,000 clones, 89% seen once, with 2.5% to 3% in the top ten. This CDR3 has 14 residues. Trimming removed 5 bases from V and 2 bases from J, with 11 bases in between. Germline-derived CDR1 and CDR2 are SGHAT and FQNNGV. Note on this clone: Its antigen is as yet unknown.

The study's findings and limits: Variant regions that are unmutated are reportedly the target of nearly half of spike-specific TCRs.

This receptor was identified in an adult in good health. The rearrangement joins TRBV11-2 to TRBJ2-3; no definite D call. The source material was peripheral blood, sampled on day 0 of AZD1222 vaccination. The CDR3 region is CASSLGYSTDTQYF. The DNA for the CDR3 is TGTGCCAGCAGCCTCGGATATTCCACAGATACGCAGTATTTT.